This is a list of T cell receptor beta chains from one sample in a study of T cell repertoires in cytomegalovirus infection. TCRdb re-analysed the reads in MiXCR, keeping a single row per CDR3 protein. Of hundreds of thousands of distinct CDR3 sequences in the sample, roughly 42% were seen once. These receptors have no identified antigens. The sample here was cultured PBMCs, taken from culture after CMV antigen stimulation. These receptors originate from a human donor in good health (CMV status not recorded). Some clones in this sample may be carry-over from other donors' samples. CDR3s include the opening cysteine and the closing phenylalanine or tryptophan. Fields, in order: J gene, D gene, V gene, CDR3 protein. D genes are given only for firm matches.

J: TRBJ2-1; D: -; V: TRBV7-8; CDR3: CASSFYTGDYNEQFF
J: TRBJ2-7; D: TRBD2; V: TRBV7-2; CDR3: CASSLWLAGESEQYF
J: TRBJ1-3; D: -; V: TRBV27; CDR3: CASSSNYVPGNTIYF
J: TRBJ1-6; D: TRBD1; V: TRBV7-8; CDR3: CASSPGQGRSPLHF
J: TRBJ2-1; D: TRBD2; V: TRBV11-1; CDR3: CASSLRLLAGEIYNEQFF
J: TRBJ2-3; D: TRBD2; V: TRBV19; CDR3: CASILAGVSSTDTQYF
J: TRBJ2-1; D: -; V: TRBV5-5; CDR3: CASSLAGLEQFF
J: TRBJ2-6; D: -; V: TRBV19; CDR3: CASSTDHRAGANVLTF
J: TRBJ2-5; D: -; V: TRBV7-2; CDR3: CASSLQGETQYF
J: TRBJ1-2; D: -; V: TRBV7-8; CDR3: CASSLATDYYGYTF
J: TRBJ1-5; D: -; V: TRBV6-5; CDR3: CASSFGGESNQPQHF
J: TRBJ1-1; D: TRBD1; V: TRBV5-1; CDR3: CASTFTDRAEPGTEAFF
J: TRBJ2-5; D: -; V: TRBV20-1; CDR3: CSARGGGTAYQETQYF
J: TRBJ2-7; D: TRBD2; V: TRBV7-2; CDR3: CASSLVRGGGYEQYF